This T cell receptor (beta chain) was documented in a study of cytomegalovirus exposure and HLA in healthy donors. Study-wide findings and caveats: Analysis performed later showed TCR beta chains linked to HLA being more clonally expanded than equally common others.

Germline V gene sequence: CDR1 SEHNR, CDR2 FQNEAQ (reference sequence). The CDR3 runs to 15 residues. V lost 2 bases and J 0 bases, leaving 10 bases between the germline ends. This clone occurred a few times. What it recognizes is unknown. The PCR was carried out with 60 Vbeta primers and 13 Jbeta primers. Only in-frame clones appear in the TCRdb table, and some are missing; sequencing was by immunoSEQ multiplex PCR. This sample has 200,000 to 250,000 clones, with 70% found just once. Material for sequencing was PBMCs. The V gene is TRBV7-9, the J gene TRBJ1-1; D is undetermined. This clonotype was obtained from a man in his forties in good health and CMV-seropositive. This chain's CDR3 is CASSLSGLLNTEAFF. CDR3 DNA: TGTGCCAGCAGCTTATCCGGTCTTTTGAACACTGAAGCTTTCTTT. Filled out from reference TRBV7-9 and TRBJ1-1, the complete variable domain reads DTGVSQNPRHKITKRGQNVTFRCDPISEHNRLYWYRQTLGQGPEFLTYFQNEAQLEKSRLLSDRFSAERPKGSFSTLEIQRTEQGDSAMYLCASSLSGLLNTEAFFGQGTRLTVV.